The T cell receptor (beta chain) under discussion was sequenced for a study of T cell responses to AZD1222 COVID-19 vaccine. In germline, CDR1 is SGHRS, CDR2 YFSETQ. There are 15 residues in the CDR3. Trimming left V 1 base short and J 1 base short, with 8 bases between. Study-wide findings and caveats: Baseline seropositives among AZD1222 recipients totaled only five to seven. Most donors were white British, females outnumbered males, and clonal diversity was possibly underestimated. Reports indicate that nearly half of spike-specific TCRs are directed at unmutated variant regions.

Clones were sequenced by immunoSEQ multiplex PCR, and TCRdb holds only the in-frame ones, with some missing. The sample lists some 150,000 clones, roughly nine tenths occurring once. About this clone itself: Its antigen remains unknown.

The chain uses TRBV5-1 and TRBJ2-2; the D is unclear. The TCR originated in an adult in good health. The sequencing used peripheral blood, collected on day 0 of MenACWY control vaccination. CDR3 sequence (DNA): TGCGCCAGCAGCTTGAAGGGTCGGAACACCGGGGAGCTGTTTTTT. Its protein is CASSLKGRNTGELFF.